Listed below are T cell receptor beta chains from one sample, sequenced in a study of cytomegalovirus exposure and HLA in healthy donors. The assay was immunoSEQ multiplex PCR, and TCRdb's table has in-frame clones only and misses some. The sample carries around 76,000 clones, over 60% recorded once. Material: PBMCs. These receptors were obtained from a man aged 40-49 years in good health and CMV-seropositive. Each CDR3 is given with its conserved first and last residue. Fields, in order: clone size, J gene, V gene, D gene, CDR3 protein, CDR3 DNA. A D gene is named only where the DNA matches it firmly. Size is stated for part of the rows, as once, few or many counts, or as a class when the clone is expanded.

few | TRBJ1-1 | TRBV28 | TRBD1 | CASSVDGQGGFF | TGTGCCAGCAGTGTGGATGGACAGGGAGGCTTCTTT
NA | TRBJ1-1 | TRBV6-5 | TRBD1 | CASSYSVQGAGTEAFF | TGTGCCAGCAGTTATTCGGTACAGGGGGCAGGAACTGAAGCTTTCTTT
NA | TRBJ2-7 | TRBV27 | TRBD1 | CASSGQGTYEQYF | TGTGCCAGCAGCGGACAGGGGACCTACGAGCAGTACTTC
few | TRBJ1-4 | TRBV5-1 | TRBD1 | CASSLAVQGAGEKLFF | TGCGCCAGCAGCTTGGCCGTCCAGGGGGCTGGTGAAAAACTGTTTTTT
few | TRBJ2-7 | TRBV28 | NA | CASSSVRQEQYF | TGTGCCAGCAGTTCCGTCCGTCAGGAGCAGTACTTC
NA | TRBJ2-5 | TRBV11-1 | TRBD2 | CASSWPGGETQYF | TGTGCCAGCAGCTGGCCGGGGGGAGAGACCCAGTACTTC
NA | TRBJ2-7 | TRBV19 | NA | CASGTSTYEQYF | TGTGCCAGCGGGACTTCAACCTACGAGCAGTACTTC
NA | TRBJ2-3 | TRBV5-1 | TRBD1 | CASSSYTGVSDTQYF | TGCGCCAGCAGCTCCTATACAGGGGTCTCGGATACGCAGTATTTT
NA | TRBJ2-7 | TRBV7-9 | TRBD2 | CASSLVGTSPYEQYF | TGTGCCAGCAGCTTAGTTGGGACTAGCCCCTACGAGCAGTACTTC
NA | TRBJ1-1 | TRBV4-1 | TRBD1 | CASSTQTGMFTEAFF | TGCGCCAGCAGCACCCAGACAGGGATGTTTACTGAAGCTTTCTTT
NA | TRBJ2-1 | TRBV11-1 | NA | CASSLRQGPYNEQFF | TGTGCCAGCAGCTTGCGGCAGGGCCCCTACAATGAGCAGTTCTTC
NA | TRBJ1-1 | TRBV5-4 | NA | CASSLDGRGGGTEAFF | TGTGCCAGCAGCTTGGATGGGAGGGGGGGCGGCACTGAAGCTTTCTTT
NA | TRBJ1-5 | TRBV4-2 | NA | CASSQGADQPQHF | TGTGCCAGCAGCCAAGGGGCCGATCAGCCCCAGCATTTT
NA | TRBJ1-5 | TRBV6-1 | NA | CASNSLSNQPQHF | TGTGCCAGCAACTCACTTAGCAATCAGCCCCAGCATTTT
NA | TRBJ1-3 | TRBV10-3 | NA | CAISDTAGGNTIYF | TGTGCCATCAGTGATACGGCAGGGGGAAACACCATATATTTT
NA | TRBJ1-1 | TRBV18 | NA | CASSGGADTEAFF | TGTGCCAGCTCAGGCGGGGCGGACACTGAAGCTTTCTTT
NA | TRBJ2-7 | TRBV5-4 | TRBD2 | CASSLGLAGVYEQYF | TGTGCCAGCAGCCTAGGACTAGCGGGAGTCTACGAGCAGTACTTC
NA | TRBJ2-5 | TRBV5-1 | NA | CASSGQAQETQYF | TGCGCCAGCAGTGGGCAGGCCCAAGAGACCCAGTACTTC
NA | TRBJ2-5 | TRBV5-4 | TRBD1 | CASSPGQGRQETQYF | TGTGCCAGCAGCCCCGGACAGGGTAGACAAGAGACCCAGTACTTC
NA | TRBJ2-1 | TRBV6-1 | TRBD2 | CASSVGLLLFNEQFF | TGTGCCAGCAGTGTGGGACTATTGCTTTTCAATGAGCAGTTCTTC
few | TRBJ1-1 | TRBV20-1 | NA | CSATGATEAFF | TGCAGTGCTACAGGGGCCACTGAAGCTTTCTTT
NA | TRBJ2-1 | TRBV2 | TRBD2 | CASRVTASGGGQFF | TGTGCCAGCAGGGTGACCGCTAGCGGGGGGGGGCAGTTCTTC
NA | TRBJ2-6 | TRBV10-2 | TRBD1 | CATPGQATSGANVLTF | TGCGCCACCCCGGGACAGGCCACTTCTGGGGCCAACGTCCTGACTTTC
NA | TRBJ2-7 | TRBV5-1 | TRBD1 | CASSVGGTGGDYF | TGCGCCAGCAGCGTTGGTGGGACAGGGGGCGACTACTTC
NA | TRBJ2-7 | TRBV28 | TRBD1 | CASRTGGSYEQYF | TGTGCCAGCAGGACAGGGGGCTCCTACGAGCAGTACTTC
NA | TRBJ1-1 | TRBV28 | TRBD1 | CASSRTTGGPNTEAFF | TGTGCCAGCAGCCGAACTACAGGGGGCCCGAACACTGAAGCTTTCTTT
once | TRBJ1-2 | TRBV9 | NA | CASSGKADYGYTF | TGTGCCAGCAGCGGAAAGGCGGACTATGGCTACACCTTC
NA | TRBJ1-5 | TRBV27 | NA | CASSFGGRDQPQHF | TGTGCCAGCAGTTTCGGGGGGAGGGATCAGCCCCAGCATTTT
NA | TRBJ2-1 | TRBV4-1 | NA | CASSQEGRGAYNEQFF | TGCGCCAGCAGCCAAGAAGGCAGGGGGGCCTACAATGAGCAGTTCTTC
once | TRBJ1-2 | TRBV4-2 | TRBD1 | CASSQAGTATNYGYTF | TGTGCCAGCAGCCAAGCGGGGACAGCGACGAACTATGGCTACACCTTC
NA | TRBJ1-4 | TRBV9 | NA | CASSRGGTNEKLFF | TGTGCCAGCTCAAGGGGTGGGACTAATGAAAAACTGTTTTTT
NA | TRBJ1-2 | TRBV2 | NA | CASIGGPKEDYGYTF | TGTGCCAGCATCGGAGGTCCGAAGGAGGACTATGGCTACACCTTC
NA | TRBJ1-1 | TRBV7-9 | TRBD1 | CASSARQGSFTEAFF | TGTGCCAGCAGCGCCCGACAGGGGAGTTTCACTGAAGCTTTCTTT
NA | TRBJ2-6 | TRBV5-1 | TRBD2 | CASRRGSAGGVGANVLTF | TGCGCCAGCAGACGGGGGTCGGCCGGGGGGGTTGGGGCCAACGTCCTGACTTTC
NA | TRBJ2-7 | TRBV7-2 | NA | CASSFRAGGGDEQYF | TGTGCCAGCAGCTTCCGAGCAGGTGGCGGGGACGAGCAGTACTTC
NA | TRBJ1-6 | TRBV2 | NA | CASRTQGNSPLHF | TGTGCCAGCAGAACCCAGGGGAATTCACCCCTCCACTTT
many | TRBJ2-3 | TRBV19 | NA | CASSIDYGTNTQYF | TGTGCCAGTAGTATAGATTACGGTACGAATACGCAGTATTTT
few | TRBJ1-6 | TRBV11-2 | NA | CASSLSPGFSSPLHF | TGTGCCAGCAGCTTAAGCCCGGGATTCTCTTCACCCCTCCACTTT
NA | TRBJ2-7 | TRBV5-6 | NA | CASSLWLNTEKQYF | TGTGCCAGCAGCTTATGGCTTAATACAGAGAAACAGTACTTC
once | TRBJ2-1 | TRBV10-3 | TRBD2 | CAIKAGDRGSYNEQFF | TGTGCCATAAAAGCGGGGGATAGGGGCTCCTACAATGAGCAGTTCTTC
NA | TRBJ1-4 | TRBV7-6 | NA | CASSPIVGVGEKLFF | TGTGCCAGCAGTCCGATCGTAGGGGTTGGAGAAAAACTGTTTTTT
NA | TRBJ2-2 | TRBV29-1 | NA | CSAGGGAGELFF | TGCAGCGCCGGAGGGGGGGCCGGGGAGCTGTTTTTT
few | TRBJ2-5 | TRBV10-3 | TRBD2 | CAISQLAGSQETQYF | TGTGCCATCTCTCAACTAGCGGGGTCTCAAGAGACCCAGTACTTC
NA | TRBJ2-3 | TRBV5-6 | NA | CASSLNRGTDTQYF | TGTGCCAGCAGCTTAAACAGAGGCACAGATACGCAGTATTTT
few | TRBJ2-2 | TRBV27 | TRBD1 | CASSLNQGAPNTGELFF | TGTGCCAGCAGTCTAAATCAGGGGGCCCCGAACACCGGGGAGCTGTTTTTT
NA | TRBJ1-5 | TRBV5-1 | NA | CASSLGQANQPQHF | TGCGCCAGCAGCTTGGGGCAGGCCAATCAGCCCCAGCATTTT
NA | TRBJ1-5 | TRBV10-3 | NA | CAISPSGGSNQPQHF | TGTGCCATCAGCCCATCGGGAGGTAGCAATCAGCCCCAGCATTTT